What follows are 4 T cell receptor beta chains derived from one specimen sequenced in a study of shared clonotypes between healthy human individuals (dated by TCRdb to 2020 to 2021). The method behind the library was the immunoSEQ multiplex PCR assay. The table comes from immuneACCESS by way of TCRdb, which keeps in-frame sequences with V and J called. Part of the clones is missing from these tables; in studies checked, under half for an unresolved V gene and the rest for unknown reasons. The sample has about 2.4 million clones on record, around 94% of them singletons. About 0.13% of the sample goes to the ten largest clones. The sequenced sample was naive CD4+ T cells sorted from blood. This specimen's cell subset or site label, per the study, means: CD45RA+ positively selected. Every receptor here comes from a man between 18 and 35 years old in good health.

This chain links TRBV6-5 with TRBJ2-7, with 8 bases identical to TRBD1. Per the germline V gene, CDR1 is MNHEY and CDR2 is SVGAGI. The J segment lost 2 bases and the V segment lost 0 bases, leaving 6 bases of the junction unmatched. There are 16 residues in the CDR3. The chain's CDR3 is CASSYSIGQGTYEQYF. DNA for the CDR3: TGTGCCAGCAGTTACTCGATCGGACAGGGCACCTACGAGCAGTACTTC.

With respect to this clone: The same CDR3 is also encoded by other DNA sequences in this sample. The rearrangement uses TRBV5-1 and TRBJ2-1, with D unresolved. The CDR3 has 12 residues. V lost 0 bases, J lost 7 bases, and 5 bases lay in between. Germline V gene lookup returns CDR1 SGHRS and CDR2 YFSETQ. The CDR3 DNA follows: TGCGCCAGCAGCTTGGTCAATAATGAGCAGTTCTTC. This codes for CASSLVNNEQFF.

The rearrangement joins TRBV19 to TRBJ2-3, with a tentative D call TRBD1 (5 bases). The CDR3 is 14 amino acids. Germline assignment: CDR1 LNHDA and CDR2 SQIVND (reference sequence). V was cut by 5 bases and J by 5 bases, with 14 bases left in between. The CDR3 region is CASSVQGRGDTQYF. The CDR3 coding sequence is TGTGCCAGTAGTGTCCAGGGAAGAGGAGATACGCAGTATTTT. Based on the CDR3 plus reference TRBV19 and TRBJ2-3, the full variable domain is DGGITQSPKYLFRKEGQNVTLSCEQNLNHDAMYWYRQDPGQGLRLIYYSQIVNDFQKGDIAEGYSVSREKKESFPLTVTSAQKNPTAFYLCASSVQGRGDTQYFGPGTRLTVL.

This chain joins TRBV6-5 and TRBJ2-3; D ambiguous. The CDR3 has 12 residues. Germline V lookup: CDR1 MNHEY, CDR2 SVGAGI. Trimming took off 7 bases at V and 7 bases at J, with 12 bases between the two ends. The CDR3 DNA sequence: TGTGCCAGCAACTCTGGGTCGAATACGCAGTATTTT. It is translated as CASNSGSNTQYF.